The next 32 T cell receptor beta chains were all read from a single sample in a study of T cell clonality in common variable immunodeficiency (dated by TCRdb to between 2014 and 2016). Library creation used the immunoSEQ multiplex PCR assay. TCRdb stores this immuneACCESS table with in-frame sequences only. Part of the clones is absent; in the studies checked, under half of the shortfall reflects unresolved V genes, and no reason is known for the rest. The sample comprises some 14,000 clones, and every one was counted more than once. Roughly 8.1% of the sample is in the top ten clones. What the work shows at the level of the full study, not this receptor alone: Reportedly, TCRbeta sequences from CVID had fewer deletions and N-nucleotide insertions, and highly modified clones with 13 or more V deletions were absent from CVID.

The antigens of these receptors remain unknown. Sequenced sample: peripheral blood mononuclear cells. The receptors were gathered from a human donor with common variable immunodeficiency.

This clone was detected a few times. The DNA ends 3 residues before the CDR3 does, and the rest of the CDR3 is filled in from the germline J gene. The chain employs TRBV18 and TRBJ2-1; D unresolved. The ends were cut back, 4 bases at V and 8 bases at J, with 6 bases in the middle. Looked up from germline, CDR1 is KGHSH and CDR2 is LQKENI. This CDR3 comprises 11 residues. The sequenced part of the CDR3 DNA is TGTGCCAGCTCACAGGGCGATGAG. This sequence encodes CASSQGDE. The full CDR3 protein is CASSQGDEQFF.

As for this clone: The CDR3 goes on 3 residues after the read ends, and that part is filled in from the germline J gene. The V gene is TRBV6-1, the J gene TRBJ2-7, with D uncertain. Germline V gives CDR1 MNHNS, CDR2 SASEGT. V was cut by 0 bases and J by 3 bases, with 12 bases left in between. This CDR3 has 15 residues. The DNA read from the CDR3 is TGTGCCAGCAGTGAAGCCCCCCACGGGTACTACGAG. It translates to CASSEAPHGYYE. The full CDR3 is CASSEAPHGYYEQYF.

Turning to this clone: The CDR3 end falls 3 residues outside the read, so it is completed with the germline J gene. The chain uses TRBV7-2 and TRBJ1-3; D may be TRBD1 (5 bases). The CDR3 covers 15 residues. V shed 1 base and J shed 4 bases, with 11 bases lying between them. Per germline, CDR1 SGHTA and CDR2 FQGNSA. CDR3 DNA, as far as it was read: TGTGCCAGCAGCTTAGTCATCCAGGGCGGAAACACC. Translating it yields CASSLVIQGGNT. The whole CDR3 reads CASSLVIQGGNTIYF.

In the case of this clone: The read terminates 3 residues before the CDR3 end, so the remaining end is supplied by the germline J gene. The chain couples TRBV7-6 to TRBJ2-7; 8 positions match TRBD1. The germline V gene has CDR1 SGHVS and CDR2 FNYEAQ. The CDR3 sequence is 14 residues long. The V gene end was trimmed by 5 bases and the J gene end by 2 bases; junction bases not matched to a gene: 5. CDR3 DNA, as far as it was read: TGTGCCAGCAGCCCCGGGACAGGCGCCTACGAG. Amino acid sequence: CASSPGTGAYE. The whole CDR3 reads CASSPGTGAYEQYF.

In regard to this clone: The read halts 3 residues ahead of the CDR3 end, with the missing end drawn from the germline J gene. The J gene is TRBJ2-3, the V gene TRBV19, with 10 bases identical to TRBD2. This CDR3 has 16 amino acids. CDR1 LNHDA and CDR2 SQIVND come from the germline V gene (reference sequence). The V and J ends lost 4 bases and 2 bases, in that order; junction bases with no gene match: 6. The covered CDR3 bases are TGTGCCAGTAGTACCGGACTAGCGGACCACACAGATACG. Protein: CASSTGLADHTDT. The full CDR3 protein reads CASSTGLADHTDTQYF.

Points on this clone: The read is 3 residues too short to cover the CDR3 end, so that end is filled in from the germline J gene. The genes are TRBV19 and TRBJ2-5; 11 bases are shared with TRBD2. Germline CDR1 is LNHDA and CDR2 is SQIVND (reference sequence). J was trimmed by 1 base and V by 4 bases; bases with no gene match: 5. This CDR3 has 16 residues. The CDR3 spells CASSTLAGGIQETQYF. CDR3 bases read: TGTGCCAGTAGTACCCTAGCGGGGGGAATCCAAGAGACC.

This clone has more than one count but fewer than ten. The read stops 3 residues short of the end of the CDR3; the missing end is completed from the germline J gene. V usage is TRBV18 and J usage is TRBJ2-3; 10 nucleotides line up with TRBD2. The CDR3 extends over 18 amino acids. Germline trimming cut 5 bases from V and 1 base from J; bases unmatched to any gene: 12. Germline values: CDR1 KGHSH, CDR2 LQKENI. The CDR3 sequence is CASSSSSGGNGGTDTQYF. The part of the CDR3 DNA that was read is TGTGCCAGCTCATCCTCTAGCGGGGGAAACGGGGGCACAGATACG.

Note on this clone: The CDR3 extends 3 residues past the end of the read, so its final part is completed from the germline J gene. The rearrangement links TRBV18 to TRBJ1-1; D perhaps matches TRBD1 (6 bases). V was clipped by 6 bases and J by 3 bases, with 17 bases between them. CDR1 is KGHSH and CDR2 is LQKENI in the germline V gene. This CDR3 has 15 amino acids. The CDR3 sequence is CASSPRTAPDTEAFF. The CDR3 bases that were read are TGTGCCAGCTCCCCGAGGACAGCCCCAGACACTGAA.

This clone was observed a few times. CDR3 DNA, as far as it was read: TGCAGCGTTGCGGGTAGGATGCAGATGGACCAAGAGACC. Amino acids: CSVAGRMQMDQET. The whole CDR3 protein reads CSVAGRMQMDQETQYF. This sequence joins TRBV29-1 and TRBJ2-5; D ambiguous. The CDR3 is cut off 3 residues early in the read; its end comes from the germline J gene. The V gene's germline CDR1 is SQVTM and CDR2 ANQGSEA. This CDR3 contains 16 residues. V lost 4 bases, J lost 0 bases, and 18 bases lay in between.

CDR3 region: CASSEIAGGLPTYEQYF. The CDR3 bases that were read are TGTGCCAGCAGTGAAATAGCGGGGGGCCTCCCTACCTACGAG. This chain uses TRBV2 with TRBJ2-7; 10 positions agree with TRBD2. The read finishes 3 residues shy of the CDR3 end, and the germline J gene is used to complete it. The CDR3 extends over 17 amino acids. In germline, CDR1 is SNHLY, CDR2 FYNNEI. V shed 2 bases and J 2 bases; nucleotides not matched to a gene: 9.

This clone was seen more than once but under ten times. From the germline J gene comes the end of the CDR3, since the read stops 3 residues before it. V usage is TRBV11-3 and J usage is TRBJ2-1, with 9 nucleotides matching TRBD2. Trimming cost V 3 bases and J 5 bases; bases outside gene matches: 5. Germline V CDR1 and CDR2: SGHNT, YENEEA. The CDR3 length is 15 residues. The chain's CDR3 is CASSFGTSFNNEQFF. The CDR3 bases that were read are TGTGCCAGCAGCTTCGGGACTAGCTTTAACAATGAG.

Concerning this clone: The CDR3 is cut off 3 residues early in the read; its end comes from the germline J gene. The chain combines TRBV7-2 with TRBJ2-5; no firm D call. V lost 0 bases to trimming and J lost 4 bases, with 9 bases between them. The CDR3 has 14 amino acids. Per the germline V gene, CDR1 is SGHTA and CDR2 is FQGNSA. CDR3 region: CASSLAGPGETQYF. The CDR3 DNA, read in part, is TGTGCCAGCAGCTTAGCGGGCCCTGGAGAGACC.

The sample holds a few counts of this clone. The sequenced part of the CDR3 DNA is TGTGCCAGCTCAACTAGTACAGGGGAA. It translates to CASSTSTGE. The full CDR3 protein is CASSTSTGEAFF. V and J are TRBV18 and TRBJ1-1; D is perhaps TRBD1 (6 bases). The CDR3 end is not reached by the read, which stops 3 residues before it; the germline J gene fills it in. This CDR3 has 12 residues. Germline V gene lookup returns CDR1 KGHSH and CDR2 LQKENI.

This clone is judged medium-sized. The CDR3 DNA, read in part, is TGTGCCAGTAGTATAGGACTAGCCGGAAAGACC. It specifies CASSIGLAGKT. The entire CDR3 is CASSIGLAGKTQYF. The chain has TRBV19 and TRBJ2-5; the match to TRBD2 covers 7 bases. The read stops 3 residues short of the end of the CDR3; the missing end is completed from the germline J gene. V gave up 1 base and J gave up 6 bases; unmatched junction bases: 5. Per the germline V gene, CDR1 is LNHDA and CDR2 is SQIVND (reference sequence). The CDR3 extends over 14 amino acids.

On this clone: The CDR3 extends 3 residues past the end of the read, so its final part is completed from the germline J gene. The chain links TRBV7-9 to TRBJ1-2; 12 nucleotides agree with TRBD1. The CDR3 contains 15 residues. Germline V lookup: CDR1 SEHNR, CDR2 FQNEAQ (reference sequence). The CDR3 DNA, read in part, is TGTGCCAGCCGACTTGGGGACAGGGGGCGAAGGGGC. This gives the protein CASRLGDRGRRG. The CDR3 reads in full as CASRLGDRGRRGYTF.

This clone was counted only a few times. The read halts 3 residues ahead of the CDR3 end, with the missing end drawn from the germline J gene. The gene calls are TRBV19 and TRBJ1-5; tentatively, D is TRBD1 (6 bases). Trimming removed 10 bases at V and 7 bases at J, with 23 bases between. This CDR3 spans 15 amino acids. Per the germline V gene, CDR1 is LNHDA and CDR2 is SQIVND (reference sequence). The sequenced CDR3 bases are TGTGCCACCAAGGGGGTCTTTTGCGCAGAACAGCCC. It codes for CATKGVFCAEQP. The CDR3 reads in full as CATKGVFCAEQPQHF.

With respect to this clone: The read finishes 3 residues shy of the CDR3 end, and the germline J gene is used to complete it. This chain connects TRBV19 to TRBJ2-3; TRBD1 might be the D (5 bases). CDR3 length: 15 residues. The V end was cut by 5 bases, the J end by 0 bases, with 12 bases between. Germline loops: CDR1 LNHDA, CDR2 SQIVND (reference sequence). The DNA read from the CDR3 is TGTGCCAGTAGTCGGACACCTACTAGCACAGATACG. Translated, it gives CASSRTPTSTDT. The full CDR3 reads CASSRTPTSTDTQYF.

This clone was seen a few times. The CDR3 is cut off 3 residues early in the read; its end comes from the germline J gene. The V gene is TRBV7-2, the J gene TRBJ1-2; 10 nucleotides line up with TRBD1. V gave up 2 bases and J gave up 5 bases; unmatched junction bases: 5. Germline CDR1 reads SGHTA; CDR2 reads FQGNSA. This CDR3 has 15 amino acids. The CDR3 is CASSLFGTGVYGYTF. The covered CDR3 bases are TGTGCCAGCAGCTTATTCGGGACAGGGGTATATGGC.

A note on this clone: The read ends 3 residues before the CDR3 terminus; that terminus is restored from the germline J gene. The J gene is TRBJ2-1, the V gene TRBV18; the D gene is possibly TRBD1 (6 bases). This CDR3 has 16 residues. CDR1 and CDR2 (germline): KGHSH, LQKENI. V dropped 0 bases and J dropped 0 bases, with 9 bases sitting between them. CDR3 amino acids: CASSPPAQGSYNEQFF. The CDR3 DNA, read in part, is TGTGCCAGCTCACCACCTGCACAGGGCTCCTACAATGAG. Full variable domain (missing parts from reference TRBV18 and TRBJ2-1): NAGVMQNPRHLVRRRGQEARLRCSPMKGHSHVYWYRQLPEEGLKFMVYLQKENIIDESGMPKERFSAEFPKEGPSILRIQQVVRGDSAAYFCASSPPAQGSYNEQFFGPGTRLTVL.

Remarks on this clone: The CDR3 end is not reached by the read, which stops 3 residues before it; the germline J gene fills it in. The chain couples TRBV2 to TRBJ1-5, with D tentatively TRBD1 (6 bases). Trimming cost V 3 bases and J 3 bases, with 9 bases left between them. The V gene's germline CDR1 is SNHLY and CDR2 FYNNEI. This CDR3 has 14 amino acids. CDR3 amino acids: CASSDRGPNQPQHF. The sequenced CDR3 bases are TGTGCCAGCAGTGACAGGGGACCCAATCAGCCC.

This clone is medium-sized by share. Read sequence stops 3 residues before the CDR3 end, and the germline J gene provides the missing end. This chain connects TRBV20-1 to TRBJ2-1; 8 nucleotides match TRBD2. Germline CDR1 is DFQATT and CDR2 is SNEGSKA (reference sequence). With V trimmed by 5 bases and J by 3 bases, 18 bases remained unmatched. The CDR3 consists of 18 residues. The sequenced part of the CDR3 DNA is TGCAGTGCTTTCCCCTCGGGGGGGGGATGGGATTTCTACAATGAG. Translating it yields CSAFPSGGGWDFYNE. The full CDR3 reads CSAFPSGGGWDFYNEQFF.

This clone was observed a handful of times. The DNA ends 3 residues before the CDR3 does, and the rest of the CDR3 is filled in from the germline J gene. The J gene is TRBJ2-5, the V gene TRBV7-2; 9 nucleotides align to TRBD1. The CDR3 runs 14 residues. The germline V gene has CDR1 SGHTA and CDR2 FQGNSA. The J segment lost 2 bases and the V segment lost 5 bases, leaving 3 bases of the junction unmatched. CDR3 loop: CASSGQGTQETQYF. The DNA read from the CDR3 is TGTGCCAGCAGCGGACAGGGGACACAAGAGACC.

Details on this clone: The read ends 3 residues before the CDR3 terminus; that terminus is restored from the germline J gene. The chain employs TRBV6-2 or TRBV6-3 and TRBJ2-7, with 9 bases that match TRBD1. V shed 7 bases and J 1 base; nucleotides not matched to a gene: 5. The CDR3 sequence is 14 residues long. Germline V gene sequence: CDR1 MNHEY, CDR2 SVGEGT. This CDR3 is CASTTGGPSYEQYF. Incomplete CDR3 DNA: TGTGCCAGCACGACAGGGGGTCCGTCCTACGAG.

Note on this clone: Read data end 3 residues before the CDR3 end; the end is taken from the germline J gene. This rearrangement joins TRBV7-8 to TRBJ1-5; D possibly corresponds to TRBD1 (6 bases). V lost 5 bases and J lost 0, with 17 bases in between. There are 17 residues in the CDR3. CDR1 and CDR2 from the germline V gene are SGHVS and FQNEAQ. CDR3 sequence reads: CASSPNRDIISNQPQHF. CDR3 bases read: TGTGCCAGCAGCCCCAATCGGGACATAATTAGCAATCAGCCC.

This clone has a handful of counts. The CDR3 end lies 3 residues beyond the end of the read and is filled in from the germline J gene. V gene TRBV18 combines with J gene TRBJ2-1, with D perhaps TRBD1 (6 bases). This CDR3 has 14 residues. CDR1 and CDR2 (germline): KGHSH, LQKENI. V lost 8 bases, J lost 6 bases, and 17 bases lay in between. This CDR3 reads CASQGTISSNEQFF. The sequenced part of the CDR3 DNA is TGTGCCAGCCAAGGGACAATATCGTCCAATGAG.

Turning to this clone: The read ends 3 residues early relative to the CDR3; the germline J gene fills the gap. The chain combines TRBV2 with TRBJ2-7; TRBD1 agrees at 7 bases. Germline loops: CDR1 SNHLY, CDR2 FYNNEI. This CDR3 spans 13 amino acids. The trim removed 8 bases at V and 4 bases at J, leaving 8 bases unmatched. CDR3 residues: CASRPQGVYEQYF. The covered CDR3 bases are TGTGCCAGCCGGCCCCAGGGGGTTTACGAG.

About this clone: The CDR3 end is not reached by the read, which stops 3 residues before it; the germline J gene fills it in. The J gene is TRBJ1-5, the V gene TRBV19, with 8 bases identical to TRBD1. V shed 4 bases and J 5 bases; nucleotides not matched to a gene: 13. Germline loops: CDR1 LNHDA, CDR2 SQIVND (reference sequence). The CDR3 has 17 residues. This chain's CDR3 is CASSTLTGEEGYQPQHF. The CDR3 bases that were read are TGTGCCAGTAGTACCTTGACAGGGGAGGAAGGGTATCAGCCC.

This clone was seen a handful of times. Read data end 3 residues before the CDR3 end; the end is taken from the germline J gene. The chain couples TRBV18 to TRBJ2-5, with a possible D match to TRBD1 (6 bases). CDR1 KGHSH and CDR2 LQKENI come from the germline V gene. V dropped 4 bases and J dropped 1 base, with 7 bases sitting between them. This CDR3 has 13 residues. The CDR3 DNA, read in part, is TGTGCCAGCTCACGGACAGTCCAAGAGACC. As protein: CASSRTVQET. The complete CDR3 sequence is CASSRTVQETQYF.

Of note for this clone: Sequencing ends 3 residues short of the CDR3 end; the germline J gene provides the rest. J is TRBJ2-5 and V is TRBV18; the match to TRBD2 covers 9 bases. J lost 5 bases, V lost 6 bases, and 10 bases had no gene match. This CDR3 is 15 amino acids long. Germline-derived CDR1 and CDR2 are KGHSH and LQKENI. The chain's CDR3 is CASSPRGGAKETQYF. The sequenced CDR3 bases are TGTGCCAGCTCCCCCCGCGGGGGGGCTAAGGAGACC.

Points on this clone: The read comes to an end 3 residues before the CDR3 does, leaving the germline J gene to fill in the end. The chain has TRBV6-2 or TRBV6-3 and TRBJ2-7; no clear D gene. The V end was cut by 2 bases, the J end by 6 bases, with 8 bases between. The CDR3 totals 12 residues. Germline V lookup: CDR1 MNHEY, CDR2 SVGEGT. CDR3 residues: CASSYVLGEQYF. The CDR3 bases that were read are TGTGCCAGCAGTTACGTCCTCGGCGAG.

Comment on this clone: Read sequence stops 3 residues before the CDR3 end, and the germline J gene provides the missing end. The chain carries TRBV7-2 and TRBJ1-2, with D possibly TRBD1 on 6 matching bases. Germline-derived CDR1 and CDR2 are SGHTA and FQGNSA. This CDR3 comprises 15 residues. V was clipped by 5 bases and J by 4 bases, with 17 bases between them. Partial CDR3 DNA: TGTGCCAGCAGCCCCAGGGGAGGGGCTAGCTATGGC. It encodes CASSPRGGASYG. The full CDR3 protein is CASSPRGGASYGYTF.

Regarding this clone: The sequenced fragment ends 3 residues before the CDR3 boundary, so the rest is inferred from the germline J gene. The chain uses TRBV7-6 and TRBJ2-7; possibly TRBD1 for D (7 bases). The CDR3 has 15 residues. From germline, CDR1 is SGHVS and CDR2 FNYEAQ. Trimming cost V 1 base and J 2 bases, with 12 bases left between them. The CDR3 protein is CASSLGQGGPYEQYF. CDR3 DNA, as far as it was read: TGTGCCAGCAGCTTAGGGCAGGGGGGACCCTACGAG.